The TCR beta chain under discussion was sequenced for a study of blood T cell repertoires in COVID-19 (dated by TCRdb to about 2020). Regarding the study in general: Samples from collaborators originated in the United States, Italy and Spain and spanned both the acute and convalescent phases of COVID-19. The material from the prospective study consisted of cDNA or gDNA derived from T cells, B-cell-depleted T cells, or PBMCs. Samples came from the ongoing ImmuneRACE study (first 160 participants) plus 1,254 subjects from 6 global collaborators. A de-identified subject ID, COVID-19 status, age in years and sex were almost always included in the sample metadata. Deeply sampled blood TCRbeta repertoires from subjects exposed to, actively infected with, or recovered from COVID-19 were included in the dataset. Where HLA class I and class II types were available, the types were taken from metadata supplied by the sample provider, not from assay-based typing. A freely available public database, intended as a resource for researchers studying the immune response to SARS-CoV-2, is where the repertoires were released.

TCRbeta CDR3 regions were amplified from genomic DNA by means of the immunoSEQ Assay, a bias-controlled multiplex PCR. The original methods were these. Nucleated cell counts per sample were estimated from amplification of reference gene primers within the assay. Sequence reads were collapsed and filtered to measure the absolute abundance of every unique TCRbeta CDR3 rearrangement. Productive Simpson clonality was computed per sample as the square root of Simpson's diversity index over productive rearrangements. What TCRdb holds here is the immuneACCESS table cut down to in-frame rearrangements. Part of the clones is not present; checked against another copy, under half of the missing clones reflect an unresolved V gene, and the others are unexplained. Clone size and the V and J calls come from that table; the DNA yielded D and trimming. Recorded for this sample are 350,000 to 400,000 clones; 88% of them occurred a single time. Together, the top ten hold 0.95% to 1% of the sample.

CDR1 KGHSH and CDR2 LQKENI are derived from the germline V gene. The CDR3 has 12 amino acids, counting the end cysteine and phenylalanine. Only CDR3 DNA remains: 36 bases, in frame from the first base. What the authors observed across the whole study: How much clinical and demographic metadata was included differed by source and by participant, and the metadata was provided uncurated.

Enrolling through a virtual design, the prospective study's participants ranged in age from roughly 18 to 89 years and lived across more than 20 United States geographic areas. Cohort assignment in the prospective study relied on participant-reported clinical history from a screening survey and a study questionnaire. In the prospective study, whole blood, serum and a nasopharyngeal or oropharyngeal swab were collected from each participant by mobile phlebotomists. Prospective study participants could optionally give additional blood draws and questionnaires over an approximately two-month period. Before DNA extraction, prospective study blood samples were shipped either frozen or at room temperature. Regarding this clone: Which antigen it targets is not known. Compared with germline, one end of the junction differs, possibly owing to a read error.

The V gene is TRBV18 and the J gene is TRBJ1-1; D gene: possibly TRBD1, on 5 matching bases. The sequenced sample consisted of PBMCs or T cells enriched from blood (not recorded which). The origin of this receptor is a woman in her twenties or thirties with acute COVID-19. In nucleotide form, the sequence is TGTGCCAGCTCACCTTCGGACACGGAAGCTTTCTTT. Translated, it reads CASSPSDTEAFF.